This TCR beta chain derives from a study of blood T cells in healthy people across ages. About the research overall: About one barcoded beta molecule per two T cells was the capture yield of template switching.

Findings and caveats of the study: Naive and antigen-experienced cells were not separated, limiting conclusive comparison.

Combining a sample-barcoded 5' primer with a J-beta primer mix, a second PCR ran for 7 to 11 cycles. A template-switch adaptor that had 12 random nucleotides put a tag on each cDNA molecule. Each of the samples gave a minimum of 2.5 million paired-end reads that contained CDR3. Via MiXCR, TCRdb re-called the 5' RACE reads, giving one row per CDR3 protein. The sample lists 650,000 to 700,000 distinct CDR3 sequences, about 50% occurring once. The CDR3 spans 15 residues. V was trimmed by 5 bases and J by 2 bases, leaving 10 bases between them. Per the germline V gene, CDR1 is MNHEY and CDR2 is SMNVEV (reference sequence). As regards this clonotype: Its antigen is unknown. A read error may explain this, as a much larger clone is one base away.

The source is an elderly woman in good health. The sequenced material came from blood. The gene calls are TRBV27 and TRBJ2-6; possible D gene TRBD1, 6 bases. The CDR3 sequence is CASSDHRAGANVLTF. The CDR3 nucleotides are TGTGCCAGCAGTGACCACAGGGCTGGGGCCAACGTCCTGACTTTC.